The source of this T cell receptor beta chain is a study of CD8 T cells in ankylosing spondylitis. The study's findings and limits: It appeared that ankylosing spondylitis blood was characterized by a TCR beta motif of several highly homologous variants. Prior literature has documented some motif variants in synovial fluid and blood from reactive arthritis. Clones tied to disease were said to be significantly enriched in matched ankylosing spondylitis synovial fluid.

5'-RACE, quantitative and with molecular barcodes, yielded the TCR beta libraries. MiXCR, run by TCRdb on the 5' RACE reads, gives a single entry per CDR3 protein. The sample records under 550,000 distinct CDR3 sequences, 26% being singletons. This clonotype showed up just a few times. Its antigen remains unidentified. Sequences were obtained from blood, either unsorted or a sorted T cell fraction (not recorded which). The sequence derives from a male donor with ankylosing spondylitis.

CDR3 loop: CASSPRPPFPTDTQYF. CDR3 DNA sequence: TGTGCCAGCAGCCCCAGACCCCCCTTCCCCACAGATACGCAGTATTTT. The chain is built from TRBV5-6 and TRBJ2-3; D call uncertain. Germline V gives CDR1 SGHDT, CDR2 YYEEEE. This CDR3 is 16 amino acids long. Trimming stripped 4 bases from V and 2 bases from J, with 17 bases between.